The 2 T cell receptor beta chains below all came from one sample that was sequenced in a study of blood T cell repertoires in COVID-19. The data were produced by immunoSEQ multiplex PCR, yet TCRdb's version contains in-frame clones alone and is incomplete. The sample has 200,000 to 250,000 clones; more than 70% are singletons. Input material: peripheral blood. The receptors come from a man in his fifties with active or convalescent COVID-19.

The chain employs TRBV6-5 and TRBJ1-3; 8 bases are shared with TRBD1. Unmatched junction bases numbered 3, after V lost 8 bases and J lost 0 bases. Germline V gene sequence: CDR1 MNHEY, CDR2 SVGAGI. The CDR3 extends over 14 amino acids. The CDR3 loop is CASRGQASGNTIYF. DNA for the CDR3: TGTGCCAGCCGGGGACAGGCCTCTGGAAACACCATATATTTT.

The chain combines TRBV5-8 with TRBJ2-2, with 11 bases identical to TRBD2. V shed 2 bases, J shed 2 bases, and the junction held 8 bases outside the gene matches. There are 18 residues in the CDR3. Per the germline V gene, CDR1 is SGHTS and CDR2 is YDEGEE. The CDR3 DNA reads TGTGCCAGCAGCTTTCTAGCGGGGGGACTCCTAAACACCGGGGAGCTGTTTTTT. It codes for CASSFLAGGLLNTGELFF.